This T cell receptor beta chain appears in the sequencing data of a study of CXCR3-negative and CXCR3-positive naive CD8 T cells. Study observations and caveats: Naive cells, whether CXCR3-negative or CXCR3-positive, had similar TRBV-TRBJ usage, while memory cells differed. A higher hydrophobicity marked the TRB CDR3s of CXCR3-positive naive cells versus CXCR3-negative naive cells. The authors found comparable surface CD5 between naive subsets and inferred TCR strength from TRB CDR3 properties. Cryopreservation partially decreased CXCR3 expression, and most assays used fresh PBMCs.

Those CD8+ T cells considered naive were CD45RO-CCR7+CD27+CD95-. The libraries of TRB cDNA were prepared using 5' RACE with UMI labels. TCRdb reanalyzed the 5' RACE reads and collapses them to one entry per CDR3 protein, without DNA. This listing includes around 110,000 distinct CDR3 sequences. Comments on this clonotype: Its antigen remains unknown.

This TCR was sampled from a human donor in good health. Some clones in this sample may be carry-over from other donors' samples. The source material was naive CXCR3+ CD8+ T cells from blood. The subset: CD45RO-CCR7+CD27+CD95- naive CD8+ T cells expressing CXCR3 (TNR3+).

The CDR3 sequence is CSASYLNTEAFF. This chain links TRBV29-1 with TRBJ1-1. The CDR3 runs 12 residues. Germline CDR1 is SQVTM and CDR2 is ANQGSEA.